The next 2 T cell receptor beta chains were all read from a single sample in a study of shared clonotypes between healthy human individuals. Generated by immunoSEQ multiplex PCR, the TCRdb table keeps only in-frame clones and is missing some. The sample comprises 2 million to 2.5 million clones, 85% to 95% of which are singletons, and 0.1% to 0.15% rests with the top ten. The sample comprised naive CD4+ T cells sorted from blood. Subset given: CD45RA+ positively selected. The receptors derive from a man between 18 and 35 years old in good health.

The chain recombines TRBV5-1 with TRBJ1-1; the D is unclear. Germline assignment: CDR1 SGHRS and CDR2 YFSETQ. The germline V and J ends were trimmed by 6 bases and 0 bases, with 12 bases remaining between them. The CDR3 spans 14 residues. The CDR3 DNA sequence: TGCGCCAGCACGGCTCAGACATTGAACACTGAAGCTTTCTTT. Translation gives CASTAQTLNTEAFF. Full variable domain (rest looked up from reference TRBV5-1 and TRBJ1-1): KAGVTQTPRYLIKTRGQQVTLSCSPISGHRSVSWYQQTPGQGLQFLFEYFSETQRNKGNFPGRFSGRQFSNSRSEMNVSTLELGDSALYLCASTAQTLNTEAFFGQGTRLTVV.

This chain uses TRBV10-3 with TRBJ2-1; D is undetermined. Trimming removed 6 bases at V and 8 bases at J, with 8 bases between. The CDR3 consists of 11 residues. The germline gives CDR1 ENHRY, CDR2 SYGVKD. The CDR3 loop is CAISLLDEQFF. The CDR3 bases are TGTGCCATCAGCCTGTTGGATGAGCAGTTCTTC.